This record concerns one TCR beta chain sequence. The antigen is unknown. V lost 3 bases to trimming and J lost 5 bases, with 16 bases between them. This CDR3 is built from 16 residues. Germline CDR1 SGHDN, CDR2 FVKESK. This entry is derived from a study of T cell responses to AZD1222 COVID-19 vaccine. Generated by immunoSEQ multiplex PCR, the TCRdb table keeps only in-frame clones and is missing some. The data contain under 130,000 clones, less than 95% of them singletons. Points from the study as a whole: Donors skewed white British and female; clonal diversity was possibly underestimated. After the peak T cell response, and only then, were repertoires sampled.

The source material was peripheral blood, sampled on day 0 of AZD1222 vaccination. This TCR was recovered from an adult in good health. The chain has TRBV14 and TRBJ2-2; possible D gene TRBD1, 6 bases. CDR3 residues: CASSHWGQGKTGELFF. The CDR3, as DNA: TGTGCCAGCAGCCATTGGGGGCAGGGGAAAACCGGGGAGCTGTTTTTT.